The next 25 T cell receptor beta chains were all read from a single sample in a study of siplizumab effects on memory and regulatory T cells (dated by TCRdb to between 2018 and 2020). Library generation was performed with the immunoSEQ multiplex PCR assay. TCRdb took over this immuneACCESS table, retaining in-frame rearrangements with V and J assigned. Such tables are incomplete; in checked studies, under half of the missing clones stem from an unresolved V gene, and the remainder is unexplained. In this sample the table shows about 120,000 clones, around 93% of which occur a single time. The ten largest clonotypes hold around 0.15% of the sample. The sequencing sample was made of non-Treg CD4+ T cells sorted from blood. The sample's cell subset or site label, in plain terms: FACS-sorted unstimulated CD4+ non-regulatory T cells. These receptors all stem from a human donor in good health.

The chain carries TRBV5-1 and TRBJ1-5; 7 nucleotides agree with TRBD1. Trimming removed 4 bases from V and 5 bases from J; junction bases left unmatched: 6. Germline V lookup: CDR1 SGHRS, CDR2 YFSETQ. This CDR3 is 14 amino acids long. The CDR3 protein is CASSTGTEDQPQHF. The DNA of the CDR3 is TGCGCCAGCAGCACCGGGACAGAGGATCAGCCCCAGCATTTT.

This clone has just one count. The chain carries TRBV5-1 and TRBJ1-1; tentative D call: TRBD1 (6 bases). V lost 5 bases, J lost 1 base, and 21 bases lay in between. Germline V CDR1 and CDR2: SGHRS, YFSETQ. This CDR3 has 17 amino acids. Here the CDR3 DNA reads TGCGCCAGCAGTTTCGAGGGGGGAAAGGGGAAGAACACTGAAGCTTTCTTT. It codes for CASSFEGGKGKNTEAFF.

The V gene is TRBV10-1, the J gene TRBJ2-1; 8 nucleotides match TRBD2. CDR1 WNHNN and CDR2 SYGVQD come from the germline V gene (reference sequence). The CDR3 consists of 15 residues. With V trimmed by 3 bases and J by 7 bases, 8 bases remained unmatched. CDR3 sequence reads: CASSDPGGRGNEQFF. The CDR3 nucleotides read TGCGCCAGCAGTGACCCGGGGGGGCGAGGAAATGAGCAGTTCTTC.

The chain links TRBV6-6 to TRBJ2-2; D uncertain. Between the trimmed V and J ends, which lost 6 bases and 4 bases, there was a span of 9 bases. Looked up from germline, CDR1 is MNHNY and CDR2 is SVGAGI (reference sequence). The CDR3 is 13 residues long. The CDR3 spells CASRGPTTGELFF. CDR3 nucleotide sequence: TGTGCCAGCAGAGGACCTACCACCGGGGAGCTGTTTTTT.

The rearrangement links TRBV11-2 to TRBJ1-1, with no clear D. Trimming took off 1 base at V and 8 bases at J, with 11 bases between the two ends. This CDR3 is 13 amino acids long. Germline V CDR1 and CDR2: SGHAT, FQNNGV. The CDR3 region has the DNA TGTGCCAGCAGCTTAGTAGGCCACGGCGAAGCTTTCTTT. Translated, it gives CASSLVGHGEAFF. The variable domain in full, with the rest retrieved from reference TRBV11-2 and TRBJ1-1, is EAGVAQSPRYKIIEKRQSVAFWCNPISGHATLYWYQQILGQGPKLLIQFQNNGVVDDSQLPKDRFSAERLKGVDSTLKIQPAKLEDSAVYLCASSLVGHGEAFFGQGTRLTVV.

The J gene is TRBJ2-1, the V gene TRBV5-1, with D possibly matching TRBD1 (5 bases). Germline CDR1 reads SGHRS; CDR2 reads YFSETQ. The CDR3 has 14 residues. V lost 0 bases and J 3 bases, leaving 7 bases between the germline ends. The CDR3: CASSLGQNYNEQFF. The CDR3 nucleotides read TGCGCCAGCAGCTTGGGACAGAACTACAATGAGCAGTTCTTC.

The V call is TRBV5-4, the J call TRBJ2-7; D is possibly TRBD1 or TRBD2 (7 bases each). CDR1 is SGHNT, CDR2 YYREEE, per germline (reference sequence). V lost 3 bases to trimming and J lost 2 bases, with 21 bases between them. The length of the CDR3 is 17 residues. In nucleotides, the CDR3 is TGTGCCAGCAGCTCGCCCTCGGGGTCAGGGGGGGCCTACGAGCAGTACTTC. As protein: CASSSPSGSGGAYEQYF.

Only one count was recorded for this clone. The chain employs TRBV27 and TRBJ2-2; D gene uncertain. Trimming removed 6 bases at V and 0 bases at J, with 5 bases between. The CDR3 length is 13 residues. The V gene's germline CDR1 is MNHEY and CDR2 SMNVEV (reference sequence). The CDR3 DNA follows: TGTGCCAGCAGATACACGAACACCGGGGAGCTGTTTTTT. Residues: CASRYTNTGELFF.

The chain couples TRBV6-1 to TRBJ1-2; D gene ambiguous. In germline, CDR1 is MNHNS, CDR2 SASEGT. This CDR3 contains 10 residues. With 6 bases removed from V and 7 bases from J, the gap between germline ends came to 6 bases. The CDR3 bases are TGTGCCAGCAGAGAATTTGGCTACACCTTC. Protein sequence: CASREFGYTF.

The J gene is TRBJ1-5, the V gene TRBV18, with unresolved D. Trimming took 4 bases from V and 5 from J, leaving 9 bases between them. This CDR3 comprises 13 residues. Germline V gene sequence: CDR1 KGHSH, CDR2 LQKENI. The CDR3 reads CASSQNQDQPQHF. Here the CDR3 DNA reads TGTGCCAGCTCACAAAATCAGGATCAGCCCCAGCATTTT.

J is TRBJ2-7 and V is TRBV11-1, with D unresolved. V gave up 1 base and J gave up 3 bases, with 7 bases separating them. The V gene's germline CDR1 is SGHAT and CDR2 FQDESV (reference sequence). The CDR3 is made up of 13 amino acids. CDR3 residues: CASSLVPYYEQYF. DNA for the CDR3: TGTGCCAGCAGCTTAGTTCCGTACTACGAGCAGTACTTC.

The rearrangement joins TRBV29-1 to TRBJ1-2; possibly TRBD1 for D (5 bases). V was pared by 7 bases and J by 8 bases, with 20 bases between. The CDR3 loop spans 13 amino acids. CDR1 and CDR2 from the germline V gene are SQVTM and ANQGSEA. CDR3 in amino acids: CSAMTESSGGYTF. Here the CDR3 DNA reads TGCAGCGCCATGACAGAGTCTTCGGGGGGCTACACCTTC.

The chain links TRBV6-5 to TRBJ2-7, with TRBD2 matching 10 bases. This CDR3 is built from 14 residues. J was trimmed by 2 bases and V by 8 bases; bases with no gene match: 6. CDR1 MNHEY and CDR2 SVGAGI come from the germline V gene. The CDR3 loop reads CASFGLADTYEQYF. The DNA for the CDR3 is TGTGCCAGCTTTGGACTAGCGGACACCTACGAGCAGTACTTC.

The V gene is TRBV7-3, the J gene TRBJ2-1; maybe TRBD2 (7 bases). Per germline, CDR1 SGHTA and CDR2 FQGTGA. The germline V and J ends were trimmed by 5 bases and 6 bases, with 14 bases remaining between them. CDR3 length: 14 residues. The CDR3 region is CASSGGAPSNEQFF. DNA for the CDR3: TGTGCCAGCAGCGGGGGGGCCCCTAGCAATGAGCAGTTCTTC.

The chain has TRBV5-4 and TRBJ1-2; TRBD1 might be the D (5 bases). There are 13 residues in the CDR3. With 3 bases removed from V and 0 bases from J, the gap between germline ends came to 6 bases. Germline assignment: CDR1 SGHNT and CDR2 YYREEE (reference sequence). CDR3 sequence reads: CASSSDTNYGYTF. CDR3 DNA: TGTGCCAGCAGCTCGGACACTAACTATGGCTACACCTTC. Variable domain in full (rest from reference TRBV5-4 and TRBJ1-2): ETGVTQSPTHLIKTRGQQVTLRCSSQSGHNTVSWYQQALGQGPQFIFQYYREEENGRGNFPPRFSGLQFPNYSSELNVNALELDDSALYLCASSSDTNYGYTFGSGTRLTVV.

J is TRBJ2-7 and V is TRBV6-1, with TRBD2 identical over 8 bases. Trimming removed 5 bases from V and 4 bases from J; junction bases left unmatched: 10. CDR3 size: 15 residues. Germline-derived CDR1 and CDR2 are MNHNS and SASEGT. In DNA form, the CDR3 reads TGTGCCAGCAGTCAACTTCACGGGGGGGTGTACGAGCAGTACTTC. It codes for CASSQLHGGVYEQYF.

The chain joins TRBV7-2 to TRBJ2-3; TRBD2 aligns across 9 bases. The CDR3 has 15 amino acids. The V and J ends lost 2 bases and 4 bases, in that order; junction bases with no gene match: 4. The V gene's germline CDR1 is SGHTA and CDR2 FQGNSA. CDR3 coding DNA: TGTGCCAGCAGCTTATTAGCGGGGGACTCAGATACGCAGTATTTT. Encoded protein: CASSLLAGDSDTQYF.

V and J are TRBV2 and TRBJ2-1; no firm D call. The V gene lost 3 bases and the J gene lost 9 bases, with 9 bases spanning the gap. The CDR3 contains 12 residues. The germline CDR1 and CDR2 sequences are SNHLY and FYNNEI. CDR3 protein: CASSDVAPEQFF. CDR3 DNA: TGTGCCAGCAGTGACGTCGCCCCTGAGCAGTTCTTC.

CDR3 residues: CASSSLVQETQYF. The CDR3 DNA follows: TGCGCCAGCAGCAGCCTGGTCCAAGAGACCCAGTACTTC. This chain connects TRBV5-1 to TRBJ2-5; D unresolved. Deletions cut 4 bases from V and 1 base from J, with 8 bases between. There are 13 residues in the CDR3. Germline V gives CDR1 SGHRS, CDR2 YFSETQ.

The chain carries TRBV2 and TRBJ2-3; D gene ambiguous. V lost 8 bases, J lost 3 bases, and 15 bases lay in between. CDR3 size: 14 residues. CDR1 is SNHLY, CDR2 FYNNEI, per germline. The DNA of the CDR3 is TGTGCCAGCCCTTTATCAAGGACGACAGATACGCAGTATTTT. It codes for CASPLSRTTDTQYF.

V usage is TRBV2 and J usage is TRBJ2-3; 8 bases fit TRBD2. Germline V gene lookup returns CDR1 SNHLY and CDR2 FYNNEI. The CDR3 runs 16 residues. The trim removed 7 bases at V and 8 bases at J, leaving 17 bases unmatched. CDR3 loop: CASTLGAGGHRATQYF. As DNA, the CDR3 is TGTGCCAGCACTTTGGGGGCGGGGGGCCACCGAGCTACGCAGTATTTT.

The chain combines TRBV18 with TRBJ1-3; 9 bases are shared with TRBD1. Trimming cost V 0 bases and J 0 bases; bases outside gene matches: 0. Germline lookup yields CDR1 KGHSH and CDR2 LQKENI. This CDR3 comprises 16 residues. The CDR3 loop reads CASSPPQGASGNTIYF. The CDR3 DNA follows: TGTGCCAGCTCACCACCACAGGGGGCCTCTGGAAACACCATATATTTT.

The chain couples TRBV7-8 to TRBJ1-1; D is uncertain. The length of the CDR3 is 14 residues. CDR1 and CDR2 from the germline V gene are SGHVS and FQNEAQ. Trimming stripped 1 base from V and 1 base from J, with 7 bases between. CDR3 sequence reads: CASSLVSQNTEAFF. The CDR3 DNA follows: TGTGCCAGCAGCTTAGTTTCCCAGAACACTGAAGCTTTCTTT.

The CDR3 nucleotides are TGTGCCAGCAGCTTGGCCGTAGTGTCCTACGAGCAGTACTTC. It codes for CASSLAVVSYEQYF. This chain links TRBV5-6 with TRBJ2-7; D uncertain. Germline CDR1 is SGHDT and CDR2 is YYEEEE. Between the trimmed V and J ends, which lost 0 bases and 1 base, there was a span of 8 bases. CDR3 length equals 14 residues.

The chain has TRBV6-6 and TRBJ1-6; TRBD1 agrees at 9 bases. The CDR3 is 15 residues long. CDR1 is MNHNY and CDR2 is SVGAGI in the germline V gene (reference sequence). V dropped 7 bases and J dropped 5; count of bases not matched to a gene: 6. CDR3 nucleotide sequence: TGTGCCAGCACTACAGGGGGCCTTAATAATTCACCCCTCCACTTT. Translation: CASTTGGLNNSPLHF.